Listed below are T cell receptor beta chains from one sample, sequenced in a study of T cells in Graves' hyperthyroidism and ophthalmopathy. In TCRdb, the multiplex PCR reads were re-called with MiXCR into one record per CDR3 protein. In the table there are hundreds of thousands of distinct CDR3 sequences, about 15% of which are singletons. The sample was blood. The receptor source for this set is a woman under 30 with Graves' hyperthyroidism. CDR3s include the opening cysteine and the closing phenylalanine or tryptophan. D genes are given only for firm matches. The size entry is marked missing in some rows and otherwise reads once, few, many or a size class.

abundance: many
d_gene: TRBD2
j_gene: TRBJ2-3
v_gene: TRBV20-1
CDR3nt: TGCAGTGCTAGAGATCCGACTAGCTGGGACACAGATACGCAGTATTTT
CDR3aa: CSARDPTSWDTDTQYF

abundance: .
d_gene: TRBD1
j_gene: TRBJ1-3
v_gene: TRBV28
CDR3nt: TGTGCCAGCAGTCCCGGGACAGGTAGAAACACCATATATTTT
CDR3aa: CASSPGTGRNTIYF

abundance: .
d_gene: TRBD1
j_gene: TRBJ2-1
v_gene: TRBV20-1
CDR3nt: TGCAGTGCTGGACGACCGGGACAGGGTTCTTTGGAGCAGTTCTTC
CDR3aa: CSAGRPGQGSLEQFF

abundance: .
d_gene: .
j_gene: TRBJ1-6
v_gene: TRBV20-1
CDR3nt: TGCAGTGCTAGGACCGTCTGGACGGGTAATTCACCCCTCCACTTT
CDR3aa: CSARTVWTGNSPLHF

abundance: many
d_gene: TRBD1
j_gene: TRBJ2-3
v_gene: TRBV3-1
CDR3nt: TGTGCCAGCAGCCAAGGGGACAGGGATGGAGATACGCAGTATTTT
CDR3aa: CASSQGDRDGDTQYF

abundance: many
d_gene: TRBD1
j_gene: TRBJ2-3
v_gene: TRBV7-9
CDR3nt: TGTGCCAGCAGCCAAGGACAGGGAGGTTGGGATACGCAGTATTTT
CDR3aa: CASSQGQGGWDTQYF

abundance: many
d_gene: TRBD1
j_gene: TRBJ2-5
v_gene: TRBV28
CDR3nt: TGTGCCAGCAGTTTACCTTCGACAGGGGGGTCGGCCCAGTACTTC
CDR3aa: CASSLPSTGGSAQYF

abundance: .
d_gene: .
j_gene: TRBJ2-1
v_gene: TRBV12-3/TRBV12-4
CDR3nt: TGTGCCAGCAAGGCAGGCTACAATGAGCAGTTCTTC
CDR3aa: CASKAGYNEQFF

abundance: many
d_gene: TRBD2
j_gene: TRBJ2-7
v_gene: TRBV20-1
CDR3nt: TGCAGTGCTAGACTAGCGGGTCCCTACTACGAGCAGTACTTC
CDR3aa: CSARLAGPYYEQYF

abundance: many
d_gene: .
j_gene: TRBJ1-5
v_gene: TRBV6-1
CDR3nt: TGTGCCAGCAGTGAATATCAGGTTCAGCCCCAGCATTTT
CDR3aa: CASSEYQVQPQHF

abundance: .
d_gene: .
j_gene: TRBJ1-2
v_gene: TRBV28
CDR3nt: TGTGCCAGCTCGCCCCCGGGGACTAGCTACACCTTC
CDR3aa: CASSPPGTSYTF

abundance: many
d_gene: .
j_gene: TRBJ2-7
v_gene: TRBV11-1
CDR3nt: TGTGCCAGCAGGGACGACAGGGGAGGGACCTACGAGCAGTACTTC
CDR3aa: CASRDDRGGTYEQYF

abundance: .
d_gene: .
j_gene: TRBJ2-7
v_gene: TRBV6-1
CDR3nt: TGTGCCAGCAGCCCCCTTTTGGGGTCCTACGAGCAGTACTTC
CDR3aa: CASSPLLGSYEQYF

abundance: few
d_gene: .
j_gene: TRBJ2-7
v_gene: TRBV6-2/TRBV6-3
CDR3nt: TGTGCCAGCAGTTACTCGAGGCGACAGGCGGACGAGCAGTACTTC
CDR3aa: CASSYSRRQADEQYF

abundance: many
d_gene: TRBD1
j_gene: TRBJ1-6
v_gene: TRBV28
CDR3nt: TGTGCCAGCAGTTCCCCGGAGGGGGCTGGGGATTCACCCCTCCACTTT
CDR3aa: CASSSPEGAGDSPLHF

abundance: few
d_gene: .
j_gene: TRBJ2-1
v_gene: TRBV7-8
CDR3nt: TGTGCCAGCAGCCCCCGGGGCCGTAATGAGCAGTTCTTC
CDR3aa: CASSPRGRNEQFF

abundance: .
d_gene: TRBD2
j_gene: TRBJ2-7
v_gene: TRBV4-2
CDR3nt: TGTGCCAGCAGCCAAGATCTAGCGGGGGGTTCCTACGAGCAGTACTTC
CDR3aa: CASSQDLAGGSYEQYF

abundance: .
d_gene: TRBD1
j_gene: TRBJ1-6
v_gene: TRBV27
CDR3nt: TGTGCCAGCACTACAGGGGCGCTCCCCGGGTCCGATTCACCCCTCCACTTT
CDR3aa: CASTTGALPGSDSPLHF

abundance: many
d_gene: .
j_gene: TRBJ1-5
v_gene: TRBV20-1
CDR3nt: TGCAGTGCTAGAGGAACAGGTGGAGGCAATCAGCCCCAGCATTTT
CDR3aa: CSARGTGGGNQPQHF

abundance: few
d_gene: .
j_gene: TRBJ2-1
v_gene: TRBV24-1
CDR3nt: TGTGCCACCAGTGTCTACCCTTGGCAGTTCTTC
CDR3aa: CATSVYPWQFF

abundance: .
d_gene: TRBD1
j_gene: TRBJ2-7
v_gene: TRBV6-2/TRBV6-3
CDR3nt: TGTGCCAGCAGTTCGGGACAGACCAACTACGAGCAGTACTTC
CDR3aa: CASSSGQTNYEQYF

abundance: .
d_gene: .
j_gene: TRBJ1-6
v_gene: TRBV7-2
CDR3nt: TGTGCCAGCAGAACTCTGGGTGGGATTTCACCCCTCCACTTT
CDR3aa: CASRTLGGISPLHF

abundance: many
d_gene: .
j_gene: TRBJ2-7
v_gene: TRBV5-1
CDR3nt: TGCGCCAGCAGCTTTACGACTGATTCCTACGAGCAGTACTTC
CDR3aa: CASSFTTDSYEQYF

abundance: .
d_gene: .
j_gene: TRBJ2-1
v_gene: TRBV6-1
CDR3nt: TGTGCCAGCAGGGTTTCCTACAATGAGCAGTTCTTC
CDR3aa: CASRVSYNEQFF

abundance: many
d_gene: .
j_gene: TRBJ1-5
v_gene: TRBV20-1
CDR3nt: TGCAGTGTCACAGGACCGTCCGGTCAGCCCCAGCATTTT
CDR3aa: CSVTGPSGQPQHF

abundance: .
d_gene: .
j_gene: TRBJ2-7
v_gene: TRBV11-2
CDR3nt: TGTGCCAGCAGCTCCAGCTTCAAGGCCTACGAGCAGTACTTC
CDR3aa: CASSSSFKAYEQYF

abundance: .
d_gene: TRBD1
j_gene: TRBJ1-2
v_gene: TRBV4-2
CDR3nt: TGTGCCAGCAGCCCCAGCGGGACAGGGATTGGCTACACCTTC
CDR3aa: CASSPSGTGIGYTF

abundance: many
d_gene: TRBD2
j_gene: TRBJ2-7
v_gene: TRBV7-2
CDR3nt: TGTGCCAGCAGCTTAGTCCGAGCGGGGGGCAGGTACGAGCAGTACTTC
CDR3aa: CASSLVRAGGRYEQYF